This TCR beta chain was sequenced during a study of blood T cell repertoires in COVID-19. Across the study: Sample material is recorded as cDNA or gDNA derived from T cells, B-cell-depleted T cells, or PBMCs.

The trim removed 5 bases at V and 8 bases at J, leaving 3 bases unmatched. CDR3 size: 11 residues. Germline-derived CDR1 and CDR2 are GTSNPN and SVGIG (reference sequence). The protocol was immunoSEQ multiplex PCR, while the TCRdb copy is restricted to in-frame clones and leaves out a portion. The table records roughly 20,000 clones, approximately 84% of them present only once. Sequencing used peripheral blood. The chain is built from TRBV30 and TRBJ2-1; 7 positions agree with TRBD2. The clonotype originates from a human donor with active COVID-19. The donor label of this sample is uncertain. The CDR3 spells CAWGEGYEQFF. CDR3 coding DNA: TGTGCCTGGGGGGAGGGGTATGAGCAGTTCTTC.